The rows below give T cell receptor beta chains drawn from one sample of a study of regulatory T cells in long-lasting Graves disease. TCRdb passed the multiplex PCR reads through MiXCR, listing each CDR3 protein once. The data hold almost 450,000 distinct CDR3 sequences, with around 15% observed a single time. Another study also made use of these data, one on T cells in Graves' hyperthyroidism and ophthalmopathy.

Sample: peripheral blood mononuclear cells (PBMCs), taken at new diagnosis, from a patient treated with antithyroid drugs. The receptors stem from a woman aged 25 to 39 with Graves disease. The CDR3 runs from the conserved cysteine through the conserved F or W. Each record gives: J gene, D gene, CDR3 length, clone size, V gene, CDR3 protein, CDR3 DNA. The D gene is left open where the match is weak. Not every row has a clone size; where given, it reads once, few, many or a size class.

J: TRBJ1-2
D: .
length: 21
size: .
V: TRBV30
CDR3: CAWSPPGPGILESSANYGYTF
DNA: TGTGCCTGGAGTCCCCCGGGGCCAGGAATACTGGAATCCTCAGCTAACTATGGCTACACCTTC

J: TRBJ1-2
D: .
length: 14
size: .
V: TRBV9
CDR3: CASSVGAGNYGYTF
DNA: TGTGCCAGCAGCGTTGGGGCCGGTAACTATGGCTACACCTTC

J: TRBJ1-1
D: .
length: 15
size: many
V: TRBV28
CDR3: CASSLHVKINTEAFF
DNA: TGTGCCAGCAGTTTACACGTAAAAATAAACACTGAAGCTTTCTTT

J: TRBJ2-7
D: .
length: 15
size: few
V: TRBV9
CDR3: CASSPGYLTSYEQYF
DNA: TGTGCCAGCAGCCCCGGATACCTGACCTCCTACGAGCAGTACTTC

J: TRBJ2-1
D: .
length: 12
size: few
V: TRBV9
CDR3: CASSVEGTEQFF
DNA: TGTGCCAGCAGCGTAGAAGGGACGGAGCAGTTCTTC

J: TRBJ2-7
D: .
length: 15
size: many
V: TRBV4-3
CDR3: CASSQEYEDSYEQYF
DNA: TGCGCCAGCAGCCAAGAATATGAGGATTCCTACGAGCAGTACTTC

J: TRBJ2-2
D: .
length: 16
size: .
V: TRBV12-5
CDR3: CASGGSRAGNTGELFF
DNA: TGTGCTAGTGGTGGTAGTAGGGCGGGGAACACCGGGGAGCTGTTTTTT

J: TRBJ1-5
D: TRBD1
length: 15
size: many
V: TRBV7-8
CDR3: CASSLDRGQNQPQHF
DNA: TGTGCCAGCAGCTTAGACAGGGGGCAGAATCAGCCCCAGCATTTT

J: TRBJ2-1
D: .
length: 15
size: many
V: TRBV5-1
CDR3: CASSLPVSSYNEQFF
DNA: TGCGCCAGCAGCTTGCCAGTCAGCTCCTACAATGAGCAGTTCTTC

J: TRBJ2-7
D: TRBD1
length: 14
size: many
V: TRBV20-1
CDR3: CSARRRGQHYEQYF
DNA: TGCAGTGCCCGCCGTAGGGGGCAGCACTACGAGCAGTACTTC

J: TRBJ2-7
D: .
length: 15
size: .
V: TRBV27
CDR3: CASSSITMSAYEQYF
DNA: TGTGCCAGCAGTTCCATTACTATGAGCGCCTACGAGCAGTACTTC

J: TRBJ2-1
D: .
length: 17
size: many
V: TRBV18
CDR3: CASSPPWRQSSYNEQFF
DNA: TGTGCCAGCTCACCACCTTGGCGCCAAAGCTCCTACAATGAGCAGTTCTTC

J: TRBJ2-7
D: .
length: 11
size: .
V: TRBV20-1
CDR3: CSPPGLREQYF
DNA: TGCAGTCCTCCGGGACTGCGAGAGCAGTACTTC

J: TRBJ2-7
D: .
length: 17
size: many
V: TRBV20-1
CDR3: CSAREVVGAPNAYEQYF
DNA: TGCAGTGCTAGAGAAGTTGTGGGGGCCCCAAACGCCTACGAGCAGTACTTC

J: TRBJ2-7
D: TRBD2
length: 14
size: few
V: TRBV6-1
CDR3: CASSPLAGVYEQYF
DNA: TGTGCCAGCAGCCCCCTAGCGGGAGTTTACGAGCAGTACTTC

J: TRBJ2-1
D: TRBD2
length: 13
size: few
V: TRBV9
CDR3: CASSVGRDYPDFF
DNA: TGTGCCAGCAGCGTAGGGAGGGACTACCCTGACTTCTTC

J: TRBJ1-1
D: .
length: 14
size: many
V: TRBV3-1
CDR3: CASSQPQLNTEAFF
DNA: TGTGCCAGCAGCCAACCCCAGCTGAACACTGAAGCTTTCTTT

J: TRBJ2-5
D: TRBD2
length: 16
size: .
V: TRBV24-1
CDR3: CATSVGETSGQETQYF
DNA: TGTGCCACCAGTGTCGGGGAAACTAGCGGCCAAGAGACCCAGTACTTC

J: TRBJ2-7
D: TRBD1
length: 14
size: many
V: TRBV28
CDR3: CASNPGQGFDEQYF
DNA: TGTGCCAGCAATCCGGGACAGGGATTCGACGAGCAGTACTTC

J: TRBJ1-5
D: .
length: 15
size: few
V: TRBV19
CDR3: CASSIDLGVNQPQHF
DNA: TGTGCCAGTAGTATAGATCTTGGAGTCAATCAGCCCCAGCATTTT

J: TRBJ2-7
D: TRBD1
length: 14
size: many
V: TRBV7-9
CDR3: CASSTGQGVEKQYF
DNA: TGTGCCAGCAGCACCGGACAGGGGGTTGAGAAGCAGTACTTC

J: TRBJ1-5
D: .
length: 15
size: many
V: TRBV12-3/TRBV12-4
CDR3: CASSLHPPGNQPQHF
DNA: TGTGCCAGCAGTTTGCATCCTCCGGGCAATCAGCCCCAGCATTTT

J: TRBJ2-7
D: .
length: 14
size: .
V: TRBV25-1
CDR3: CASSEREFPYEQYF
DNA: TGTGCCAGCAGTGAACGTGAATTCCCCTACGAGCAGTACTTC

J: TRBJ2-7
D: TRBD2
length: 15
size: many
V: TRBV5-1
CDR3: CASTRGLAGSYEQYF
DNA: TGCGCCAGCACCCGTGGACTAGCGGGAAGCTACGAGCAGTACTTC

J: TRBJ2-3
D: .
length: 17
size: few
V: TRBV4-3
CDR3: CASSRTPAGFNLATQYF
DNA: TGCGCCAGCAGCCGGACCCCCGCGGGGTTCAATTTGGCTACGCAGTATTTT

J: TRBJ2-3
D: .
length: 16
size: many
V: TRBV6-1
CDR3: CASRRTQAARADTQYF
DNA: TGTGCCAGCAGACGAACTCAAGCGGCTCGAGCGGATACGCAGTATTTT

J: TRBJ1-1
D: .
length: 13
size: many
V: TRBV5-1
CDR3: CASSLRLLTEAFF
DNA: TGCGCCAGCAGCTTGCGCCTTTTGACTGAAGCTTTCTTT

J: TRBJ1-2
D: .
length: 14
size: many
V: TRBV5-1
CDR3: CASSSAASLGGYTF
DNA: TGCGCCAGCAGTTCAGCTGCGAGCCTAGGCGGCTACACCTTC

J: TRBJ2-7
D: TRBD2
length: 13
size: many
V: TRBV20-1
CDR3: CGAFLAGGLEQYF
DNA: TGCGGAGCCTTTCTAGCGGGAGGGCTTGAGCAGTACTTC

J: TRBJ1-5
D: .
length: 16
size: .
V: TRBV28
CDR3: CATPGEGGTGNEPQHF
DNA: TGTGCAACTCCCGGGGAGGGAGGGACCGGGAATGAGCCCCAGCATTTT

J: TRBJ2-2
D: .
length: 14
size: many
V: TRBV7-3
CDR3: CASSLGGGTGELFF
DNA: TGTGCCAGCAGTTTAGGTGGGGGAACCGGGGAGCTGTTTTTT

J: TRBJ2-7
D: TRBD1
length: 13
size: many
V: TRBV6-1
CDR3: CASTVLRQGEQYF
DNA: TGTGCCAGCACTGTACTACGACAGGGGGAGCAGTACTTC

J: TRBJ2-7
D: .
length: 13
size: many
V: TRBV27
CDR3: CASSLTTSYEQYF
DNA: TGTGCCAGCAGCCTTACAACGAGCTACGAGCAGTACTTC

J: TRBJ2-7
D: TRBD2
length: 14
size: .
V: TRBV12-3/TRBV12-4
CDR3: CASRLAGRSYEQYF
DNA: TGTGCCAGCAGACTAGCGGGCCGCTCCTACGAGCAGTACTTC

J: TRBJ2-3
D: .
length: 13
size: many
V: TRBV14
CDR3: CASSQRHTDTQYF
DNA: TGTGCCAGCAGCCAACGGCACACAGATACGCAGTATTTT

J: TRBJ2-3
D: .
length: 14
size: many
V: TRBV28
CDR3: CASSPYLRAATQYF
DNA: TGTGCCAGCAGCCCTTACTTAAGGGCCGCTACGCAGTATTTT

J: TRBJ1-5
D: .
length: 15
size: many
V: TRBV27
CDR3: CASSLFGPSNQPQHF
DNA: TGTGCCAGCAGTTTATTCGGACCTAGCAATCAGCCCCAGCATTTT

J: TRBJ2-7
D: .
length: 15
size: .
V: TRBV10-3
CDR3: CAISDEAFSSYEQYF
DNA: TGTGCCATCAGTGACGAGGCCTTCAGCTCCTACGAGCAGTACTTC

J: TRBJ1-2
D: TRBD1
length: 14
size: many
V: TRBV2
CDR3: CASSEQGAGYGYTF
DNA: TGTGCCAGCAGTGAACAGGGGGCGGGCTATGGCTACACCTTC

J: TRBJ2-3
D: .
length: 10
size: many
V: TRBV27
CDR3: CASTPPRQYF
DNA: TGTGCCAGCACCCCCCCAAGGCAGTATTTT

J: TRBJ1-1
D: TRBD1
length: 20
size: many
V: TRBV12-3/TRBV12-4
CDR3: CASSFPNWTGGKVPDTEAFF
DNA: TGTGCCAGCAGTTTTCCCAACTGGACAGGGGGTAAAGTACCTGACACTGAAGCTTTCTTT

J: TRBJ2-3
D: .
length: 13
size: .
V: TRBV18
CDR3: CASLPPGADTQYF
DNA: TGTGCCAGCCTTCCTCCGGGAGCAGATACGCAGTATTTT

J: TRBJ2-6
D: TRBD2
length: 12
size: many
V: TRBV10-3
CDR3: CASSTSFNVLTF
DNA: TGTGCCTCCTCGACTAGCTTCAACGTCCTGACTTTC

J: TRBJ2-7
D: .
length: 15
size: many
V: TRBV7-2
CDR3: CASSPRSGSSYEQYF
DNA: TGTGCCAGCAGCCCTAGAAGCGGCAGCTCCTACGAGCAGTACTTC

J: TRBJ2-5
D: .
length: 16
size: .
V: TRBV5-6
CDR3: CASSLRGSVTQETQYF
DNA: TGTGCCAGCAGCTTGCGAGGGTCGGTCACCCAAGAGACCCAGTACTTC

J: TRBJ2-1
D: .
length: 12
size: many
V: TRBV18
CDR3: CASFTTADEQFF
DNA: TGTGCCAGCTTCACCACCGCGGATGAGCAGTTCTTC

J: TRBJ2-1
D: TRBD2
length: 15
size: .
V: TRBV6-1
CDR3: CASSPTSGNFNEQFF
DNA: TGTGCCAGCAGTCCCACTAGCGGGAATTTCAATGAGCAGTTCTTC

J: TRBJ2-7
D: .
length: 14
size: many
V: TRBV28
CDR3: CASTPPRTFSEQYF
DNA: TGTGCCAGCACCCCTCCTAGGACATTCTCCGAGCAGTACTTC

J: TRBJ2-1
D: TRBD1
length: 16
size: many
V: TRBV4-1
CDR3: CASSQAGQGSYNEQFF
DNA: TGCGCCAGCAGCCAAGCCGGACAGGGCTCCTACAATGAGCAGTTCTTC

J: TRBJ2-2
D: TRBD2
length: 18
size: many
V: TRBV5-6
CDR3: CASSPPWLAGGPGGELFF
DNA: TGTGCCAGCAGCCCACCCTGGCTAGCGGGAGGGCCCGGCGGGGAGCTGTTTTTT

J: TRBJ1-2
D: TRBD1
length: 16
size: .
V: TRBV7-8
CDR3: CASIPGHAGTGDGYTF
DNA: TGTGCCAGCATCCCCGGGCATGCCGGGACAGGGGATGGCTACACCTTC

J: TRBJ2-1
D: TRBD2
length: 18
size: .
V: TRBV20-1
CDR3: CSALRLAGGAGSYNEQFF
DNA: TGCAGTGCTCTCCGACTAGCGGGAGGCGCTGGATCCTACAATGAGCAGTTCTTC